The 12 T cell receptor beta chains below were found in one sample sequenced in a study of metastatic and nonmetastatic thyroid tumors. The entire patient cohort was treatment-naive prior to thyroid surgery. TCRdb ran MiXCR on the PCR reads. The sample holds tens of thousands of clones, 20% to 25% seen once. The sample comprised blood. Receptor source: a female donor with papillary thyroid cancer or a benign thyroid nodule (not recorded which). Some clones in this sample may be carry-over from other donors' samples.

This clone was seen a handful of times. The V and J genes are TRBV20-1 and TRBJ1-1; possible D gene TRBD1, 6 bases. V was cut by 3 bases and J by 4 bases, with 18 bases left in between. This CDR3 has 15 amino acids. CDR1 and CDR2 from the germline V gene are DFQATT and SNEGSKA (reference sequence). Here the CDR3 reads CSASQGGRGRTEAFF. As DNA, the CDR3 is TGCAGTGCTAGTCAGGGTGGGCGGGGGCGCACTGAAGCTTTCTTT.

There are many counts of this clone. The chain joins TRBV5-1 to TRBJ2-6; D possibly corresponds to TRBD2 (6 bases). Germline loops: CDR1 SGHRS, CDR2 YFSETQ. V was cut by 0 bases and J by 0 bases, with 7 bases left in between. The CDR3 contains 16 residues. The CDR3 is CASSLAGSSGANVLTF. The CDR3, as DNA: TGCGCCAGCAGCTTGGCCGGGAGCTCTGGGGCCAACGTCCTGACTTTC.

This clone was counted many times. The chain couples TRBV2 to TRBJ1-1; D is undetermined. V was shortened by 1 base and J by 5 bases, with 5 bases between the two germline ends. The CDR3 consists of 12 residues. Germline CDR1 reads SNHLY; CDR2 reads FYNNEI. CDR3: CASSEVRTEAFF. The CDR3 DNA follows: TGTGCCAGCAGTGAAGTGCGAACTGAAGCTTTCTTT.

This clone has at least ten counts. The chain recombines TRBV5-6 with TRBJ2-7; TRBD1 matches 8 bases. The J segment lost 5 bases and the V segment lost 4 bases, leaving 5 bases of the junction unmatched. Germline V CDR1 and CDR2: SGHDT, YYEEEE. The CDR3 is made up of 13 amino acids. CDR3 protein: CASSIDRGHEQYF. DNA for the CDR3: TGTGCCAGCAGCATAGACAGGGGCCACGAGCAGTACTTC.

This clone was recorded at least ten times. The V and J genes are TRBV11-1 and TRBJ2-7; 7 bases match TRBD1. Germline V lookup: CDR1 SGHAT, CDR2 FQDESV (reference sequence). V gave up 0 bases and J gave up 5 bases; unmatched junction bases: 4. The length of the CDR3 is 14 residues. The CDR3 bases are TGTGCCAGCAGCTTAGCGACAGGGATGAACGAGCAGTACTTC. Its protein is CASSLATGMNEQYF.

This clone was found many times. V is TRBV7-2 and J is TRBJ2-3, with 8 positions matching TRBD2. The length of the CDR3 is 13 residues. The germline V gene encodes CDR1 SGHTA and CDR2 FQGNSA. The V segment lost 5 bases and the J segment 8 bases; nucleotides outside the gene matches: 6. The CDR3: CASSVDGGVTQYF. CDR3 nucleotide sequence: TGTGCCAGCAGCGTGGACGGGGGGGTTACGCAGTATTTT.

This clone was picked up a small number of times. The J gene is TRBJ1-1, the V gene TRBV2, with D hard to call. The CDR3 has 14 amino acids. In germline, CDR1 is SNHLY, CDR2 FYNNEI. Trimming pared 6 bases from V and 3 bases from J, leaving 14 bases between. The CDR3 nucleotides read TGTGCCAGCAGGACCTCCAGTGGCGACACTGAAGCTTTCTTT. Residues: CASRTSSGDTEAFF.

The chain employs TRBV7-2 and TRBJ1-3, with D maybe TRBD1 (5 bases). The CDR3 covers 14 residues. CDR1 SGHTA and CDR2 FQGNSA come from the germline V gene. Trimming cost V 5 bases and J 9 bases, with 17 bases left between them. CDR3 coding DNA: TGTGCCAGCAGCCAACGGGATGGCGGGGGCACCATATATTTT. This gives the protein CASSQRDGGGTIYF.

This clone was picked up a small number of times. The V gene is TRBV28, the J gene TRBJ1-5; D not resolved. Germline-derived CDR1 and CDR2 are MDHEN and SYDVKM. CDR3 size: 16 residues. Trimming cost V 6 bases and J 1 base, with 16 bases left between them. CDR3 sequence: CASRSRGPRSNQPQHF. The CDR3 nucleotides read TGTGCCAGCAGGTCCCGTGGGCCGCGGAGCAATCAGCCCCAGCATTTT.

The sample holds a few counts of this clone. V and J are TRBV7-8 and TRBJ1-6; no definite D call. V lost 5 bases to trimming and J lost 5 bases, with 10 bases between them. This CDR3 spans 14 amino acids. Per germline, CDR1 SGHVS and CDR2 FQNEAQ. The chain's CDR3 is CASSRRRDNSPLHF. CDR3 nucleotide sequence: TGTGCCAGCAGCAGGAGACGGGATAATTCACCCCTCCACTTT.

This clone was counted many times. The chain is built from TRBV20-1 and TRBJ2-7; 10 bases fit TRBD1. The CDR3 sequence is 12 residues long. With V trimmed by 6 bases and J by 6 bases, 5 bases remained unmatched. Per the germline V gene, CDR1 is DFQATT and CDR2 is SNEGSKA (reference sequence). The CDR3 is CSAPGTGAEQYF. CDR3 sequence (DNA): TGCAGTGCCCCGGGGACAGGGGCCGAGCAGTACTTC.

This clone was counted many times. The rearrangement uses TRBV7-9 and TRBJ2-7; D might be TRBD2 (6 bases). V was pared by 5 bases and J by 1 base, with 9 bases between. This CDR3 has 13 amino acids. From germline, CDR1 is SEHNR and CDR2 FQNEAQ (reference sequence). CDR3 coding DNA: TGTGCCAGCAGCCCTAGCGAATCCTACGAGCAGTACTTC. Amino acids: CASSPSESYEQYF.